This T cell receptor (beta chain) was captured by sequencing in a study of T cells in Graves' hyperthyroidism and ophthalmopathy. Authors of the study amplified TCR beta CDR3 regions from RNA transcripts. Researchers ran a first-round RT-PCR on the TCR CDR3 using the HTBI primer set. TCRdb re-derived calls from the multiplex PCR reads in MiXCR, one entry per CDR3 protein. In the table there are some 560,000 distinct CDR3 sequences, 14% of which are singletons. The V and J ends lost 3 bases and 0 bases, in that order; junction bases with no gene match: 3. The CDR3 extends over 18 amino acids. CDR1 PRHDT and CDR2 FYEKMQ come from the germline V gene (reference sequence).

This chain joins TRBV13 and TRBJ2-1; 15 bases are shared with TRBD2. The specimen sequenced was blood. The origin of this receptor is a woman in her thirties or forties with Graves' hyperthyroidism. This chain's CDR3 is CASSLRTSGRGSYNEQFF. CDR3 nucleotides: TGTGCCAGCAGCTTGAGGACTAGCGGGAGGGGCTCCTACAATGAGCAGTTCTTC. Using reference TRBV13 and TRBJ2-1 for the parts outside the CDR3, the full variable domain is AAGVIQSPRHLIKEKRETATLKCYPIPRHDTVYWYQQGPGQDPQFLISFYEKMQSDKGSIPDRFSAQQFSDYHSELNMSSLELGDSALYFCASSLRTSGRGSYNEQFFGPGTRLTVL.